The entry below gives a single TCR beta chain sequence along with its context. The source of the sample is a study of shared clonotypes between healthy human individuals. This CDR3 is built from 11 residues. CDR1 and CDR2 from the germline V gene are SGHRS and YFSETQ. V shed 7 bases and J shed 2 bases, with 5 bases lying between them. TCRdb's copy holds only in-frame clones and misses some; the assay was immunoSEQ multiplex PCR. The table has some 1,900,000 clones, about 94% seen once; the top ten hold approximately 1.2%. As defined, naive CD8 cells were CD45RO-negative and positively selected for CCR7, with terminally differentiated effector memory CD45RA+ cells excluded.

V gene TRBV5-1 combines with J gene TRBJ2-3; D remains ambiguous. The sequenced sample consisted of naive CD8+ T cells sorted from blood. The sequence was collected from a man between 18 and 35 years old in good health. CDR3 protein: CASGNTDTQYF. The CDR3, as DNA: TGCGCCAGCGGGAACACAGATACGCAGTATTTT.